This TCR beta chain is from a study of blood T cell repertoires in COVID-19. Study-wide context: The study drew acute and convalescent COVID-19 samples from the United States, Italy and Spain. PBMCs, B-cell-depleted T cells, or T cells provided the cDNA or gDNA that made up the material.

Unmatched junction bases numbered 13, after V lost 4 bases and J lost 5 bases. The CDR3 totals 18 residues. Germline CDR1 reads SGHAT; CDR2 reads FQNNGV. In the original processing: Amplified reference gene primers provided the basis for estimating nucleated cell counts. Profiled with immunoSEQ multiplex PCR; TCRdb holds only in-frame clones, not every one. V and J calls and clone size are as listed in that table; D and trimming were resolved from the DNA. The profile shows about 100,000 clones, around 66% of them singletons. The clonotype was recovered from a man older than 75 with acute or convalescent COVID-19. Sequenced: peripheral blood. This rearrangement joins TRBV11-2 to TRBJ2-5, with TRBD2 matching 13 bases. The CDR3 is CASSSWGTSGTHGETQYF. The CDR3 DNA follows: TGTGCCAGCAGCTCCTGGGGGACTAGCGGGACCCACGGGGAGACCCAGTACTTC.